A selection of T cell receptor beta chains follows, all from one sample in a study of T cells in localized non-small cell lung cancer. Produced via immunoSEQ multiplex PCR; TCRdb's table is partial and in-frame only. The sample yields over a thousand clones, around 19% seen once. Source: normal lung tissue next to the tumor, taken before any cancer treatment. Receptor source: a male donor older than 55 with stage II lung adenocarcinoma. CDR3s include the opening cysteine and the closing phenylalanine or tryptophan. The D gene is left open where the match is weak.

TRBV11-3	NA	14	TRBJ2-4	CASSSGLAKNIQYF
TRBV18	TRBD1	16	TRBJ2-1	CASSPSGQGARNEQFF
TRBV11-3	NA	14	TRBJ2-7	CASSLWGSYYEQYF
TRBV11-3	NA	15	TRBJ2-2	CASSGAIVNTGELFF
TRBV19	NA	14	TRBJ1-4	CASSRKGANEKLFF
TRBV4-1	NA	14	TRBJ1-3	CASSREGGFNTIYF
TRBV12-5	TRBD1	17	TRBJ2-3	CASGKYTGGAGADTQYF
TRBV6-8	NA	15	TRBJ2-7	CASSYLGPNNYEQYF
TRBV10-3	NA	14	TRBJ2-3	CAISESEEADTQYF
TRBV6-8	NA	15	TRBJ2-2	CASSVEGTNTGELFF
TRBV6-8	NA	16	TRBJ2-1	CASRGTGLGSNNEQFF
TRBV11-3	NA	15	TRBJ2-1	CASSLIPGTLDEQFF
TRBV14	TRBD2	14	TRBJ2-3	CASSLAGGADTQYF
TRBV11-3	NA	15	TRBJ1-1	CASSSHLGSDTEAFF
TRBV29-1	TRBD2	13	TRBJ2-2	CSGRGYDSGELFF